The 5 T cell receptor beta chains reported below all come from one sample, sequenced in a study of blood T cell repertoires in COVID-19. Data came from immunoSEQ multiplex PCR; TCRdb stores just in-frame clones and leaves some out. The sample shows about 250,000 clones, roughly 91% of them seen only once. The sequenced sample was peripheral blood. The source is a man younger than 40 with COVID-19, enrolled during active disease.

The genes are TRBV5-5 and TRBJ1-2, with 9 bases aligning to TRBD1. CDR3 length equals 16 residues. Trimming removed 4 bases from V and 2 bases from J; junction bases left unmatched: 9. Germline loops: CDR1 SGHKS, CDR2 YYEKEE (reference sequence). CDR3 sequence: CASSVPRDRENYGYTF. Here the CDR3 DNA reads TGTGCCAGCAGCGTGCCCCGGGACAGGGAGAACTATGGCTACACCTTC.

The chain joins TRBV10-3 to TRBJ2-3, with TRBD2 identical over 9 bases. The CDR3 is made up of 17 amino acids. CDR1 ENHRY and CDR2 SYGVKD come from the germline V gene. Losses at the gene ends were 3 bases for V and 3 bases for J; bases not matched to a gene: 10. CDR3 sequence reads: CAISDGSSGGGTDTQYF. The CDR3 coding sequence is TGTGCCATCAGTGACGGGAGTAGCGGGGGAGGTACAGATACGCAGTATTTT.

V usage is TRBV6-5 and J usage is TRBJ2-3; 9 nucleotides match TRBD1. Germline trimming cut 4 bases from V and 1 base from J; bases unmatched to any gene: 3. The CDR3 runs to 15 residues. Germline assignment: CDR1 MNHEY and CDR2 SVGAGI. This CDR3 is CASSLWTGGTDTQYF. The CDR3 DNA sequence: TGTGCCAGCAGTTTATGGACAGGGGGCACAGATACGCAGTATTTT.

This clone came up a few times. The V gene is TRBV9, the J gene TRBJ2-2, with D perhaps TRBD2 (6 bases). The length of the CDR3 is 15 residues. CDR1 is SGDLS and CDR2 is YYNGEE in the germline V gene. The V gene lost 1 base and the J gene lost 0 bases, with 7 bases spanning the gap. As DNA, the CDR3 is TGTGCCAGCAGCGTATCGGGAGCGAACACCGGGGAGCTGTTTTTT. Translation gives CASSVSGANTGELFF.

The V call is TRBV19, the J call TRBJ2-2, with 12 bases lining up with TRBD2. This CDR3 has 16 amino acids. With 7 bases clipped from V and 4 bases from J, the junction kept 7 bases outside the gene matches. Germline CDR1 reads LNHDA; CDR2 reads SQIVND (reference sequence). The CDR3 region is CASTLLAGGITGELFF. The CDR3 coding sequence is TGTGCCAGTACCTTACTAGCGGGGGGTATCACCGGGGAGCTGTTTTTT.